This T cell receptor beta chain is from a study of blood T cell repertoires in COVID-19. For the study at large: The samples span acute and convalescent COVID-19 from the United States, Italy and Spain. Sample material is recorded as cDNA or gDNA derived from T cells, B-cell-depleted T cells, or PBMCs.

CDR1 WSHSY and CDR2 SAAADI come from the germline V gene. The CDR3 length is 15 residues. The V end lost 3 bases, the J end lost 2 bases, and 11 bases lay between the germline ends. Methods used by the authors: From reference gene primer amplification, estimates of nucleated cell counts were derived. Method: immunoSEQ multiplex PCR; TCRdb's copy keeps in-frame clones and lacks some. That table supplies the V and J calls and clone size; D and trimming were determined from the DNA. The sample lists approximately 100,000 clones, roughly 90% seen once, with around 6.9% in the top ten. The sample was peripheral blood. The clonotype comes from a woman aged 60-75 years with acute or convalescent COVID-19. This sequence joins TRBV10-2 and TRBJ1-3, with D possibly being TRBD1 (6 bases). CDR3 in amino acids: CASSDGTNTGNTIYF. The CDR3 nucleotides read TGCGCCAGCAGTGACGGGACAAATACTGGAAACACCATATATTTT.